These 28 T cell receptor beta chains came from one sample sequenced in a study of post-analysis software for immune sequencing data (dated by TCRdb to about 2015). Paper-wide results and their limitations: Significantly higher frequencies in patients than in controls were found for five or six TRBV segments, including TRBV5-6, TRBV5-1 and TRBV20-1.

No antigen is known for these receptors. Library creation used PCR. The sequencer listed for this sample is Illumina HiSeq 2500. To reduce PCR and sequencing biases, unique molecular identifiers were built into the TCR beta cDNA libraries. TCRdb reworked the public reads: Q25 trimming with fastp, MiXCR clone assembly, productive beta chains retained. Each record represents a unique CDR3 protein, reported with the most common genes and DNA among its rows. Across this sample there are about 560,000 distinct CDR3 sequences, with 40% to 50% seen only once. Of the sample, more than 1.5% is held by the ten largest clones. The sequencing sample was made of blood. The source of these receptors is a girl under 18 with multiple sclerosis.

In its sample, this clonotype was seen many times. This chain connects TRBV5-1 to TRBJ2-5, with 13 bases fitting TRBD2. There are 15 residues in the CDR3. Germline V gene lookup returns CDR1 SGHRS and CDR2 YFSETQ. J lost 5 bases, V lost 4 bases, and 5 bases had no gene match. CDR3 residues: CASSGLAGVGETQYF. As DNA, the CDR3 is TGCGCCAGCAGCGGACTAGCGGGAGTGGGGGAGACCCAGTACTTC.

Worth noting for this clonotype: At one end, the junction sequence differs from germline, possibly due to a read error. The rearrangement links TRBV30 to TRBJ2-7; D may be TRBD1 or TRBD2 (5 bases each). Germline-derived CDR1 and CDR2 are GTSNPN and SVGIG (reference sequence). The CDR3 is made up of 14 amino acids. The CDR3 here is CAWTRVWGRYEQYF. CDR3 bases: TGCGCCTGGACACGAGTGTGGGGACGCTACGAGCAGTACTTC.

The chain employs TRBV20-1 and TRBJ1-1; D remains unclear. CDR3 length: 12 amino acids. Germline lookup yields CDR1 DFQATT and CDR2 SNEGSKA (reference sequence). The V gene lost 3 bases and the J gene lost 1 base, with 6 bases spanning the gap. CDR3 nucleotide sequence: TGCAGTGCTAGGCATAGGAACACTGAAGCTTTCTTT. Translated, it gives CSARHRNTEAFF.

CDR3 DNA sequence: TGCAGCGTTGGAAACAAACCATGGGAGACCCAGTACTTC. This encodes CSVGNKPWETQYF. The genes are TRBV29-1 and TRBJ2-5; no clear D. Germline CDR1 reads SQVTM; CDR2 reads ANQGSEA. CDR3 size: 13 residues. V was cut by 4 bases and J by 5 bases, with 14 bases left in between.

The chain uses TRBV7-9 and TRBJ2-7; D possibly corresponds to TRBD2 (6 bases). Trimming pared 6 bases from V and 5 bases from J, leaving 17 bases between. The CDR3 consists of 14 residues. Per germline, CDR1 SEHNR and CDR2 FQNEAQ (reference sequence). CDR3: CASRQTGSLDEQYF. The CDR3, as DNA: TGTGCCAGCAGACAAACCGGGAGTCTCGACGAGCAGTACTTC.

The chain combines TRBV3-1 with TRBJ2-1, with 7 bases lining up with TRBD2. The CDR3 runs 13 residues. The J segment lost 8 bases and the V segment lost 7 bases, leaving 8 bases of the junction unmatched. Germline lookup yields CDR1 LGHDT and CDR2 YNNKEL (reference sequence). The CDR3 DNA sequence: TGTGCCAGCATCCAGCTAGCGGCCCATGAGCAGTTCTTC. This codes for CASIQLAAHEQFF.

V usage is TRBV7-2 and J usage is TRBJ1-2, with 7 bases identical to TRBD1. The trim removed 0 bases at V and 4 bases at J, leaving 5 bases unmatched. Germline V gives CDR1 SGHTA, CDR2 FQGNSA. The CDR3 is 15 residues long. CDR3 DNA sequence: TGTGCCAGCAGCTTAGCTTACAACAGGGGCTATGGCTACACCTTC. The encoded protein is CASSLAYNRGYGYTF.

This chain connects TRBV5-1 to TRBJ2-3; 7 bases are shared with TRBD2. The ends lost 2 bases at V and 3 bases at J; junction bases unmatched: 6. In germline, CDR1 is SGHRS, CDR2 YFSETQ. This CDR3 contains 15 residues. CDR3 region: CASSFPGRATDTQYF. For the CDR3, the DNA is TGCGCCAGCAGCTTCCCTGGGAGGGCAACAGATACGCAGTATTTT.

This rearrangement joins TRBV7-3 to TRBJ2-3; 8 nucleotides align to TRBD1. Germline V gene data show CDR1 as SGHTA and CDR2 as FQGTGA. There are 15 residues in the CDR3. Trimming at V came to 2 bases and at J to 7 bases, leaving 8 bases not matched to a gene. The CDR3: CASSLLQGVRNTQYF. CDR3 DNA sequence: TGTGCCAGCAGCTTACTACAGGGGGTTAGAAATACGCAGTATTTT.

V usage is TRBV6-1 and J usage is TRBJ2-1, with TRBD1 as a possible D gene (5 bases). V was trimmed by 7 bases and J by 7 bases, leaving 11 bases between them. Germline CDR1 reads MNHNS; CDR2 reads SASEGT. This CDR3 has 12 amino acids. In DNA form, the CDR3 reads TGTGCCAGCAAGGACAAGGTGAATGAGCAGTTCTTC. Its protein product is CASKDKVNEQFF.

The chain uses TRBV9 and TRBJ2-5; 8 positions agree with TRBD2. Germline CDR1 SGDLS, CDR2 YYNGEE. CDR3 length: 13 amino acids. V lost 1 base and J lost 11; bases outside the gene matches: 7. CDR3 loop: CASSVWGRGEQYF. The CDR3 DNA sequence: TGTGCCAGCAGCGTATGGGGGCGGGGGGAGCAGTACTTC.

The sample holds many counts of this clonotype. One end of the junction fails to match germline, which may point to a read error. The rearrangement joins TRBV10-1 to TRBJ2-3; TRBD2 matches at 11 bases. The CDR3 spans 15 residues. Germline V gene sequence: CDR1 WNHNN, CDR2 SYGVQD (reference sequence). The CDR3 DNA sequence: TGCGCCAGCAGTGATACTAGCGGGAGCAGAGATACGCAGTATTTT. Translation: CASSDTSGSRDTQYF.

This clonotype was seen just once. For the CDR3, the DNA is TGTGCCAGCAGCTTTTCAGCGGGGGGGGCTAATAATGAGCAGTTCTTC. It yields the protein CASSFSAGGANNEQFF. The rearrangement links TRBV7-3 to TRBJ2-1, with 10 nucleotides matching TRBD2. The CDR3 runs to 16 residues. Losses at the gene ends were 3 bases for V and 7 bases for J; bases not matched to a gene: 9. Germline loops: CDR1 SGHTA, CDR2 FQGTGA.

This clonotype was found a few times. CDR3 bases: TGTGCCAGCAGCCCCGAGCTGGGCGGGGAGACTACGCAGTATTTT. Encoded protein: CASSPELGGETTQYF. The chain is built from TRBV12-3 or TRBV12-4 and TRBJ2-3; tentatively, D is TRBD2 (6 bases). V gave up 6 bases and J gave up 8 bases, with 21 bases separating them. The CDR3 contains 15 residues.

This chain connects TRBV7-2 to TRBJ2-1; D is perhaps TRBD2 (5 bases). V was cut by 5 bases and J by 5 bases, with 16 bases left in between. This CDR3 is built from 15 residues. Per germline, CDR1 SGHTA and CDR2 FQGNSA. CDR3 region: CASSVLIRSDNEQFF. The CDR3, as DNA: TGTGCCAGCAGCGTCCTTATACGTAGCGACAATGAGCAGTTCTTC.

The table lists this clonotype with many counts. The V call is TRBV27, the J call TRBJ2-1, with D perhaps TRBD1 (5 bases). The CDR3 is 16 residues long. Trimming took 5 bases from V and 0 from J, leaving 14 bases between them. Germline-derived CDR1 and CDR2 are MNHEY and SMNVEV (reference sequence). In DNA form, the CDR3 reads TGTGCCAGCAGTACCCGACAGTCCAGCTCCTACAATGAGCAGTTCTTC. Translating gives CASSTRQSSSYNEQFF.

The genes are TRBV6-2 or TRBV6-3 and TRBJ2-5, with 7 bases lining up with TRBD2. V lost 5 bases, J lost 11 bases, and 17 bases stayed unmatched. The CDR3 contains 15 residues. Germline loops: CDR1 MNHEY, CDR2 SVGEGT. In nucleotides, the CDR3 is TGTGCCAGCAGTCCCCCGACTAGCTTCGCTGGAGAGCAGTACTTC. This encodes CASSPPTSFAGEQYF.

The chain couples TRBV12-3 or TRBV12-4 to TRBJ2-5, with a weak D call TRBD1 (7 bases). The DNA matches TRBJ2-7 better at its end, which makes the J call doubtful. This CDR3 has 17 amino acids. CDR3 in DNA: TGTGCCAGCAGTTTATCGTTTGGCAGGGGGGATTCTGACGAGCAGTACTTC. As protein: CASSLSFGRGDSDEQYF.

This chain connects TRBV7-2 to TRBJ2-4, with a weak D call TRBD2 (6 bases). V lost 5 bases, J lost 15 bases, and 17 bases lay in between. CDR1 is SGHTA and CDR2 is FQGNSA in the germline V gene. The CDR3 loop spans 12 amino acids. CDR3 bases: TGTGCCAGCAGCGTTGATAGCGGCACCCGGTACTTC. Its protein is CASSVDSGTRYF.

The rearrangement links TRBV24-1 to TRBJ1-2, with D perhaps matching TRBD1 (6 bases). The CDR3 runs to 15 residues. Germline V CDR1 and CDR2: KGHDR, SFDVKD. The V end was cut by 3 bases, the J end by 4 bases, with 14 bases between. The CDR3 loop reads CATSDPDSQTYGYTF. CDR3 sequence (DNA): TGTGCCACCAGTGATCCGGACAGCCAAACCTATGGCTACACCTTC.

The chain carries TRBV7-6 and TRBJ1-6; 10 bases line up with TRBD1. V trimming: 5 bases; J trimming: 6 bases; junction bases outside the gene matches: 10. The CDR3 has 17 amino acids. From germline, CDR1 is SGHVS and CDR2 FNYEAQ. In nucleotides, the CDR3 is TGTGCCAGCAGCCCACGGACAGGGGGAAGCGGTAATTCACCCCTCCACTTT. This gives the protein CASSPRTGGSGNSPLHF.

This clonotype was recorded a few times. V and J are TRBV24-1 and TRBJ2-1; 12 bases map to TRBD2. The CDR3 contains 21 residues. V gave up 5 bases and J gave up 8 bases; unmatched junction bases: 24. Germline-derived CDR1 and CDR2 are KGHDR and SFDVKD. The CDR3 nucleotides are TGTGCCACCAGTGCTCTGGGGGGCGGACTAGCGGGACCCACACTAAGGGATGAGCAGTTCTTC. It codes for CATSALGGGLAGPTLRDEQFF.

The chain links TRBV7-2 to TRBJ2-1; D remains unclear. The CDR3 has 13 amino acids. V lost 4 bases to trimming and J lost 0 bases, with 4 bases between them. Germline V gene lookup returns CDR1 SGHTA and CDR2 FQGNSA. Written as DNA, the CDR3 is TGTGCCAGCAGCTCGATCTCCTACAATGAGCAGTTCTTC. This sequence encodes CASSSISYNEQFF.

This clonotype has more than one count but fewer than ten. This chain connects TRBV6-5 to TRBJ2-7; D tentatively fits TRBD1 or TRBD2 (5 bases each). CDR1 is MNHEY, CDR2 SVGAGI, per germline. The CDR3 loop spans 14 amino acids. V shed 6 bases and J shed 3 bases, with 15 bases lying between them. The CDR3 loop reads CASRPGTLDYEQYF. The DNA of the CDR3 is TGTGCCAGCAGACCCGGGACGCTGGACTACGAGCAGTACTTC.

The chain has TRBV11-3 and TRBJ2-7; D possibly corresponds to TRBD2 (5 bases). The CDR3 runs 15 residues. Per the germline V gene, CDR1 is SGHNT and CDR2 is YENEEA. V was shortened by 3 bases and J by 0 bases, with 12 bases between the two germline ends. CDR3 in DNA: TGTGCCAGCAGCTTGGGCGGGCACAGCTCCTACGAGCAGTACTTC. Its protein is CASSLGGHSSYEQYF.

The DNA of the CDR3 is TGCGCCAGCAGCCACCGGACTCGTAAAGTCTACGAGCAGTACTTC. Its translation is CASSHRTRKVYEQYF. V usage is TRBV4-1 and J usage is TRBJ2-7, with a possible D match to TRBD2 (5 bases). The V gene's germline CDR1 is MGHRA and CDR2 YSYEKL. This CDR3 has 15 amino acids. The ends were cut back, 3 bases at V and 3 bases at J, with 15 bases in the middle.

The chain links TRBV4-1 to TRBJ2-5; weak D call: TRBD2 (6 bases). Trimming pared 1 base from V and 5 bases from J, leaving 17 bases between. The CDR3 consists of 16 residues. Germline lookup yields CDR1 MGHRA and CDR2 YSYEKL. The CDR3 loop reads CASSQVGRGMKETQYF. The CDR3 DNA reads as TGCGCCAGCAGCCAAGTTGGGCGGGGAATGAAGGAGACCCAGTACTTC.

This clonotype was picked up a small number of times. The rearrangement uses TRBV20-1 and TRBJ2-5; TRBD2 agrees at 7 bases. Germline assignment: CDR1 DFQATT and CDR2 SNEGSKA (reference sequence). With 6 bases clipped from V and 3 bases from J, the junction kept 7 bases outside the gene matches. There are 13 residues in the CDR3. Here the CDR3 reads CSAPMSGKETQYF. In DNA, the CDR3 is TGCAGTGCGCCGATGAGCGGGAAAGAGACCCAGTACTTC.